These 10 T cell receptor beta chains share one sample of origin, sequenced in a study of CD8+ T cells in alopecia areata. It was cDNA, reverse transcribed from extracted RNA, that served as the sequencing template. Repertoires were generated with immunoSEQ multiplex PCR, while TCRdb's copy carries only in-frame clones and drops some. The sample contains about 200,000 clones, about 56% of which appear only once. Sequenced sample: CD8+ T cells sorted from blood. The receptors originated from a human donor in good health.

The chain links TRBV5-1 to TRBJ2-5, with 8 bases aligning to TRBD1. The ends lost 3 bases at V and 5 bases at J; junction bases unmatched: 9. The germline gives CDR1 SGHRS, CDR2 YFSETQ. This CDR3 region has 15 residues. The CDR3 DNA sequence: TGCGCCAGCAGCTCCGGACAGGGAGGAGAGGAGACCCAGTACTTC. Translation: CASSSGQGGEETQYF.

The rearrangement uses TRBV12-5 and TRBJ1-2; D ambiguous. CDR3 size: 15 residues. Germline CDR1 reads LGHNT; CDR2 reads FRNRAP. V shed 2 bases and J shed 4 bases, with 14 bases lying between them. The CDR3 DNA sequence: TGTGCTAGTGGTTTGCCAAAATTGGACGGCTATGGCTACACCTTC. It yields the protein CASGLPKLDGYGYTF.

This clone has a handful of counts. The chain employs TRBV7-9 and TRBJ1-3; 7 bases are shared with TRBD1. Per germline, CDR1 SEHNR and CDR2 FQNEAQ (reference sequence). The length of the CDR3 is 17 residues. Trimming at V came to 6 bases and at J to 0 bases, leaving 11 bases not matched to a gene. This CDR3 is CASRKPTGDDSGNTIYF. The CDR3, as DNA: TGTGCCAGCAGGAAACCAACAGGGGACGACTCTGGAAACACCATATATTTT.

The sample holds a few counts of this clone. CDR3 sequence reads: CASSSGNTIYF. The DNA for the CDR3 is TGTGCCAGCAGTTCTGGAAACACCATATATTTT. The chain is built from TRBV27 and TRBJ1-3, with D uncertain. From germline, CDR1 is MNHEY and CDR2 SMNVEV (reference sequence). The CDR3 is 11 residues long. V was pared by 4 bases and J by 2 bases, with 0 bases between.

The chain has TRBV2 and TRBJ2-5, with TRBD2 identical over 8 bases. Germline-derived CDR1 and CDR2 are SNHLY and FYNNEI. V shed 9 bases, J shed 5 bases, and the junction held 8 bases outside the gene matches. The CDR3 loop spans 13 amino acids. This CDR3 reads CASETSARETQYF. In nucleotides, the CDR3 is TGTGCCAGTGAGACTAGCGCCCGGGAGACCCAGTACTTC.

J is TRBJ1-2 and V is TRBV27; the D gene is possibly TRBD1 (5 bases). CDR1 is MNHEY and CDR2 is SMNVEV in the germline V gene (reference sequence). V was shortened by 8 bases and J by 8 bases, with 15 bases between the two germline ends. This CDR3 comprises 12 residues. The CDR3 here is CASSLGGKGYTF. CDR3 DNA: TGTGCCAGCTCCCTCGGGGGTAAGGGCTACACCTTC.

The V and J genes are TRBV19 and TRBJ1-2; D is ambiguous. V lost 7 bases and J 7 bases, leaving 10 bases between the germline ends. The CDR3 is 11 residues long. Germline V gene data show CDR1 as LNHDA and CDR2 as SQIVND (reference sequence). CDR3 protein: CASMGSSGYTF. The CDR3 DNA follows: TGTGCCAGTATGGGCAGCTCTGGCTACACCTTC.

This clone was seen more than once but under ten times. CDR3 nucleotide sequence: TGTGCCAGCAGCTTAACGGCGGGGCGGGGGGACACGCAGTATTTT. It yields the protein CASSLTAGRGDTQYF. This chain joins TRBV7-9 and TRBJ2-3; 8 positions agree with TRBD2. The trim removed 2 bases at V and 9 bases at J, leaving 10 bases unmatched. CDR1 and CDR2 from the germline V gene are SEHNR and FQNEAQ (reference sequence). This CDR3 contains 15 residues.

There are a few counts of this clone. The V call is TRBV4-2, the J call TRBJ2-7, with 7 bases identical to TRBD2. This CDR3 region has 15 residues. With V trimmed by 0 bases and J by 1 base, 3 bases remained unmatched. CDR1 is LGHNA, CDR2 YNFKEQ, per germline. The CDR3 spells CASSQEARESYEQYF. As DNA, the CDR3 is TGTGCCAGCAGCCAAGAGGCGCGGGAGTCCTACGAGCAGTACTTC.

The rearrangement links TRBV13 to TRBJ1-2, with D tentatively TRBD1 (6 bases). CDR1 and CDR2 from the germline V gene are PRHDT and FYEKMQ (reference sequence). The CDR3 sequence is 15 residues long. Trimming left V 4 bases short and J 8 bases short, with 20 bases between. For the CDR3, the DNA is TGTGCCAGCAGCTCCCGAAAGGGGGAACGGCGGGGCTACACCTTC. As protein: CASSSRKGERRGYTF.